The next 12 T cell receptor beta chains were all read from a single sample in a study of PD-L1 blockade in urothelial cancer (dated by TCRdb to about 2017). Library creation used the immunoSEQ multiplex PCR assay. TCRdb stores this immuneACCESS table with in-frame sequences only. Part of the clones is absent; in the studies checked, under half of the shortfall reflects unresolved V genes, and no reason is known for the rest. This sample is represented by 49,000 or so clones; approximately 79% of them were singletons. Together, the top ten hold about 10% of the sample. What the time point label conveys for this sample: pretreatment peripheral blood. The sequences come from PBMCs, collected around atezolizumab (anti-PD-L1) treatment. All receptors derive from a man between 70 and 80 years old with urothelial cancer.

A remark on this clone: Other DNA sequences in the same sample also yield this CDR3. The CDR3 nucleotides are TGTGCCACCAGCAGAGATCGAGTGAACACTGAAGCTTTCTTT. Translating it yields CATSRDRVNTEAFF. The V gene is TRBV15, the J gene TRBJ1-1; D is uncertain. This CDR3 is built from 14 residues. Trimming left V 0 bases short and J 0 bases short, with 5 bases between. The germline CDR1 and CDR2 sequences are LNHNV and YYDKDF (reference sequence).

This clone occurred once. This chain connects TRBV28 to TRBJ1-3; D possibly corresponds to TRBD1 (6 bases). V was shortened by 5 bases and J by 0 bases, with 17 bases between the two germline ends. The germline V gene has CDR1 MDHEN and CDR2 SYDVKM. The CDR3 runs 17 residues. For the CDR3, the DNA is TGTGCCAGCAGTCCGGCGGACAGAACCTACTCTGGAAACACCATATATTTT. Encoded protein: CASSPADRTYSGNTIYF.

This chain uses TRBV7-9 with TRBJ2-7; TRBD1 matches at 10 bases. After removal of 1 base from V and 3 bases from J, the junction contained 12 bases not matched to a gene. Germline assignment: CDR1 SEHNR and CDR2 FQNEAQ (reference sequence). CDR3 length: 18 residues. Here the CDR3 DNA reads TGTGCCAGCAGCTTAGTGGCAGGAGTCGACAGGGGGCTCTACGAGCAGTACTTC. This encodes CASSLVAGVDRGLYEQYF.

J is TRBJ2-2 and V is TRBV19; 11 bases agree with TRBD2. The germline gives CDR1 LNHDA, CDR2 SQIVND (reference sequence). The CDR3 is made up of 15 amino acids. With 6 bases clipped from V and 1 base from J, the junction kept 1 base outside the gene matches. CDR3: CASRGTSGNTGELFF. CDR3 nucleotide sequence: TGTGCCAGTAGGGGGACTAGCGGGAACACCGGGGAGCTGTTTTTT.

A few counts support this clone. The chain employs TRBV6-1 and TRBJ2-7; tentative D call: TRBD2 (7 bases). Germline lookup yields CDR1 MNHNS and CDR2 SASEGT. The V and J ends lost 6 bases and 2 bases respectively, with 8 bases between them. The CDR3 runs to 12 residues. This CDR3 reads CASRGGPYEQYF. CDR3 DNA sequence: TGTGCCAGCAGGGGGGGGCCCTACGAGCAGTACTTC.

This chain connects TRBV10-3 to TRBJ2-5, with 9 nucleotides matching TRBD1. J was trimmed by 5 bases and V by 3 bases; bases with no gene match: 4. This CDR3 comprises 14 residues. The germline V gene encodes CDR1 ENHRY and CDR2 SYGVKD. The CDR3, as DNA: TGTGCCATCAGTGATCCTGGACAGGGGGAGACCCAGTACTTC. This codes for CAISDPGQGETQYF.

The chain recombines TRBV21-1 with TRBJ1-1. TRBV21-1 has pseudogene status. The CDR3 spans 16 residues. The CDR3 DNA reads TGTGCCAGCAGCGCCCACTCCGCCGGGGGAAACACTGAAGCTTTCTTT. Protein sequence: CASSAHSAGGNTEAFF.

CDR3 DNA: TGTGCCAGCAGCGATCCCGACAGGGAGGAGAAAACCGGGGAGCTGTTTTTT. It is translated as CASSDPDREEKTGELFF. V usage is TRBV9 and J usage is TRBJ2-2, with TRBD1 as a possible D gene (7 bases). The germline gives CDR1 SGDLS, CDR2 YYNGEE. This CDR3 has 17 amino acids. V lost 3 bases and J lost 5, with 20 bases in between.

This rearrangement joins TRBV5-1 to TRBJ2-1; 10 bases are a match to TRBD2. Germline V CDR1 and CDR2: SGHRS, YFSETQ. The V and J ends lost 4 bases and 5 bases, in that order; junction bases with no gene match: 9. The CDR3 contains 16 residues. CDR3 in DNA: TGCGCCAGCAGCCGATTCTCGGGACTAGCGAACAATGAGCAGTTCTTC. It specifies CASSRFSGLANNEQFF.

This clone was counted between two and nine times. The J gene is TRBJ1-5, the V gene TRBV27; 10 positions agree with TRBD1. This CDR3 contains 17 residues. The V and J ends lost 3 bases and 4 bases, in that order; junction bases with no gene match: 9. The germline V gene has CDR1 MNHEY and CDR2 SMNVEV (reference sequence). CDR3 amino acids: CASSFYKPGQGNQPQHF. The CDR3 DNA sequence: TGTGCCAGCAGTTTCTATAAACCGGGACAGGGGAATCAGCCCCAGCATTTT.

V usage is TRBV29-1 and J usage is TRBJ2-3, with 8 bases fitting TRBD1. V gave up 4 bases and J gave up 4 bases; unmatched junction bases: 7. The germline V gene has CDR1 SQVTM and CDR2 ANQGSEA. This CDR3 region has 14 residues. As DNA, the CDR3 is TGCAGCGTTGTTGGGACAGGCTCACCAGATACGCAGTATTTT. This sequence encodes CSVVGTGSPDTQYF.

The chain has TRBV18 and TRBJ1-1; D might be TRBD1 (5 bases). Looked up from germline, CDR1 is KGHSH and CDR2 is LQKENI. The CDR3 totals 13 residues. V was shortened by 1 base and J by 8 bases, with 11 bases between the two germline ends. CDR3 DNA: TGTGCCAGCTCACCACTAGAGGGGAGGGAAGCTTTCTTT. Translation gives CASSPLEGREAFF.